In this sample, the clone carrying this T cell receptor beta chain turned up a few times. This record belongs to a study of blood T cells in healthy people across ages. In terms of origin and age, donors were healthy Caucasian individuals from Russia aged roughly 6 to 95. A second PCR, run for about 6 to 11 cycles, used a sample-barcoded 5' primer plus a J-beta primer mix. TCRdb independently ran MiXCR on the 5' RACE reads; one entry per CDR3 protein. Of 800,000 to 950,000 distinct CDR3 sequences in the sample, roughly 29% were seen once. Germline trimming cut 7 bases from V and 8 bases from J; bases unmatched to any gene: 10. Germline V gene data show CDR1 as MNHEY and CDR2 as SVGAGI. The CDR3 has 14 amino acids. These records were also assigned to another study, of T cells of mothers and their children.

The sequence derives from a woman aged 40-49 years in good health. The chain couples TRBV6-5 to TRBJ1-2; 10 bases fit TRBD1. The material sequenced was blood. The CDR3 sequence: CASTLYQTGGGYTF. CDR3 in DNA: TGTGCCAGCACCCTATACCAGACAGGGGGCGGCTACACCTTC.